A single sample gave rise to the 8 T cell receptor beta chains below, sequenced in a study of blood T cells in healthy people across ages. The second PCR ran roughly 6 to 12 cycles with a sample-barcoded 5' primer and J-beta primers. TCRdb called the 5' RACE reads again in MiXCR, with one record for every CDR3 protein. The table has 1.5 million to 2 million distinct CDR3 sequences, 49% seen once. Sequenced sample: blood. These receptor sequences come from a woman aged 40 to 50 in good health.

The chain couples TRBV29-1 to TRBJ2-5; 9 nucleotides agree with TRBD2. Germline V gene lookup returns CDR1 SQVTM and CDR2 ANQGSEA. The J segment lost 6 bases and the V segment lost 4 bases, leaving 9 bases of the junction unmatched. The CDR3 runs 14 residues. The CDR3 DNA reads TGCAGCGTTGCCCGGACTAGCGTTCTGAAGACCCAGTACTTC. Amino acids: CSVARTSVLKTQYF.

The chain carries TRBV4-3 and TRBJ1-4; possible D gene TRBD1, 5 bases. Germline CDR1 LGHNA, CDR2 YSLEER. The CDR3 runs to 16 residues. V lost 0 bases and J 6 bases, leaving 14 bases between the germline ends. The CDR3 nucleotides are TGCGCCAGCAGCCAAGATCTGGAAGGGGCGGATGAAAAACTGTTTTTT. As protein: CASSQDLEGADEKLFF.

The gene calls are TRBV29-1 and TRBJ1-2; no clear D gene. The CDR3 totals 15 residues. Germline-derived CDR1 and CDR2 are SQVTM and ANQGSEA. V was clipped by 1 base and J by 1 base, with 13 bases between them. The CDR3 coding sequence is TGCAGCGTTGAAGTACGCGGCGGTATTAACTATGGCTACACCTTC. Translating gives CSVEVRGGINYGYTF.

CDR3 region: CASSVVGAKETQYF. The CDR3 bases are TGTGCCAGCAGTGTGGTGGGGGCCAAAGAGACCCAGTACTTC. The V and J genes are TRBV2 and TRBJ2-5, with D perhaps TRBD1 (6 bases). There are 14 residues in the CDR3. Per germline, CDR1 SNHLY and CDR2 FYNNEI. Trimming shortened V by 4 bases and J by 3 bases, and 12 bases separated the two germline ends.

Concerning this clonotype: Its ends do not fully match the called genes, so a read error is possible. The chain couples TRBV7-7 to TRBJ2-3, with TRBD2 identical over 9 bases. The germline CDR1 and CDR2 sequences are SSHAT and FNYEAQ (reference sequence). This CDR3 region has 16 residues. CDR3 residues: CASSRTSGHSTDTQYF. In DNA form, the CDR3 reads TGTGCTAGCAGTCGTACTAGCGGGCATAGCACAGATACGCAGTATTTT.

The J gene is TRBJ2-7, the V gene TRBV28; perhaps TRBD1 as D (6 bases). Germline loops: CDR1 MDHEN, CDR2 SYDVKM. V lost 6 bases and J lost 2, with 14 bases in between. CDR3 length: 14 residues. The CDR3 nucleotides read TGTGCCAGCAGCAGACAGGCCCCAACCTACGAGCAGTACTTC. This encodes CASSRQAPTYEQYF.

This clonotype has more than one count but fewer than ten. The rearrangement uses TRBV29-1 and TRBJ1-2; D remains ambiguous. Trimming shortened V by 3 bases and J by 0 bases, and 8 bases separated the two germline ends. Germline-derived CDR1 and CDR2 are SQVTM and ANQGSEA. This CDR3 is 13 amino acids long. The CDR3 coding sequence is TGCAGCGTTGAGGGTTTTGCTAACTATGGCTACACCTTC. This encodes CSVEGFANYGYTF. The entire variable domain, with the rest obtained from reference TRBV29-1 and TRBJ1-2, is as follows: SAVISQKPSRDICQRGTSLTIQCQVDSQVTMMFWYRQQPGQSLTLIATANQGSEATYESGFVIDKFPISRPNLTFSTLTVSNMSPEDSSIYLCSVEGFANYGYTFGSGTRLTVV.

The rearrangement joins TRBV7-9 to TRBJ2-5, with D uncertain. The germline V gene encodes CDR1 SEHNR and CDR2 FQNEAQ (reference sequence). This CDR3 has 15 amino acids. V lost 6 bases and J 2 bases, leaving 16 bases between the germline ends. CDR3 DNA: TGTGCCAGCAGTTGGCCCCTTGGGAATCAAGAGACCCAGTACTTC. Protein sequence: CASSWPLGNQETQYF.